The 3 T cell receptor beta chains listed next were all sequenced from one sample in a study of blood T cell repertoires in COVID-19. Using immunoSEQ multiplex PCR, the repertoire was profiled, and TCRdb retains in-frame clones only, with some absent. The table includes fewer than 250,000 clones, about four fifths detected once. Specimen: PBMCs or T cells enriched from blood (not recorded which). The receptors were gathered from a woman aged 50 to 60 who had been exposed to COVID-19.

V gene TRBV19 combines with J gene TRBJ2-3, with TRBD2 matching over 7 bases. The germline CDR1 and CDR2 sequences are LNHDA and SQIVND (reference sequence). The CDR3 loop spans 14 amino acids. After removal of 4 bases from V and 6 bases from J, the junction contained 7 bases not matched to a gene. CDR3 residues: CASSTGLGLDTQYF. The CDR3 DNA reads as TGTGCCAGTAGTACAGGACTAGGCCTTGATACGCAGTATTTT.

The rearrangement links TRBV5-4 to TRBJ2-1; TRBD2 is a possible D gene (6 bases). CDR1 is SGHNT, CDR2 YYREEE, per germline (reference sequence). Trimming took 5 bases from V and 8 from J, leaving 14 bases between them. This CDR3 spans 13 amino acids. CDR3 amino acids: CASRFGGFDEQFF. The CDR3 DNA follows: TGTGCCAGCAGATTTGGGGGGTTCGATGAGCAGTTCTTC.

V gene TRBV7-2 combines with J gene TRBJ2-3; 7 bases fit TRBD2. CDR1 SGHTA and CDR2 FQGNSA come from the germline V gene. This CDR3 is built from 17 residues. With V trimmed by 5 bases and J by 1 base, 12 bases remained unmatched. CDR3 sequence (DNA): TGTGCCAGCAGCCGGGGAGGGGCCTCTGGGGGCACAGATACGCAGTATTTT. Its translation: CASSRGGASGGTDTQYF.